Below are 21 T cell receptor beta chains sequenced from a single sample in a study of blood T cell repertoires in COVID-19. TCRdb keeps only in-frame clones here, not all; method: immunoSEQ multiplex PCR. The repertoire has tens of thousands of clones, 79% of them found once; the top ten carry about 31%. What was sequenced was peripheral blood. Receptors originate from a human donor in a cohort sampled during active COVID-19.

CDR3 sequence: CAWSVQGAGWAFF. Written as DNA, the CDR3 is TGTGCCTGGAGCGTGCAGGGCGCCGGTTGGGCTTTCTTT. The chain employs TRBV30 and TRBJ1-1; the D gene is possibly TRBD1 (5 bases). The V gene's germline CDR1 is GTSNPN and CDR2 SVGIG (reference sequence). The length of the CDR3 is 13 residues. Trimming took 3 bases from V and 11 from J, leaving 19 bases between them.

A few counts support this clone. This chain links TRBV11-3 with TRBJ2-1; 11 bases fit TRBD2. V dropped 4 bases and J dropped 7; count of bases not matched to a gene: 9. The CDR3 contains 16 residues. CDR1 is SGHNT, CDR2 YENEEA, per germline. CDR3 amino acids: CASSWRGLAGGNEQFF. For the CDR3, the DNA is TGTGCCAGCAGCTGGAGAGGACTAGCGGGTGGGAATGAGCAGTTCTTC.

This chain uses TRBV10-3 with TRBJ1-2; maybe TRBD1 (5 bases). Between the trimmed V and J ends, which lost 8 bases and 4 bases, there was a span of 14 bases. The CDR3 extends over 13 amino acids. Per the germline V gene, CDR1 is ENHRY and CDR2 is SYGVKD. DNA for the CDR3: TGTGCCATCGGGGAGGGGCAGGGCTATGGCTACACCTTC. Protein sequence: CAIGEGQGYGYTF.

The J gene is TRBJ1-1, the V gene TRBV3-1 (or the pseudogene TRBV3-2); tentative D call: TRBD1 (5 bases). Trimming took off 7 bases at V and 0 bases at J, with 15 bases between the two ends. The CDR3 totals 15 residues. CDR1 LGHDT and CDR2 YNNKEL come from the germline V gene (reference sequence). The CDR3 sequence: CASNSHTGLNTEAFF. In nucleotides, the CDR3 is TGTGCCAGCAACTCCCACACAGGCTTGAACACTGAAGCTTTCTTT.

The chain recombines TRBV4-1 with TRBJ2-7, with D hard to call. Germline CDR1 and CDR2: MGHRA and YSYEKL. The CDR3 consists of 15 residues. Deletions cut 0 bases from V and 0 bases from J, with 9 bases between. CDR3 DNA: TGCGCCAGCAGCCAAGACAGCCGGAGCTCCTACGAGCAGTACTTC. Its translation: CASSQDSRSSYEQYF.

This rearrangement joins TRBV6-5 to TRBJ1-3; no definite D call. V was pared by 2 bases and J by 7 bases, with 15 bases between. The CDR3 has 15 amino acids. Germline assignment: CDR1 MNHEY and CDR2 SVGAGI. The CDR3 region has the DNA TGTGCCAGCAGTTACGATCCGGGAGCGGCTAACACCATATATTTT. Encoded protein: CASSYDPGAANTIYF.

The chain couples TRBV11-2 to TRBJ1-4, with D possibly matching TRBD1 (6 bases). With 3 bases removed from V and 8 bases from J, the gap between germline ends came to 16 bases. The CDR3 consists of 15 residues. Germline V lookup: CDR1 SGHAT, CDR2 FQNNGV. The CDR3: CASSLTGSVTEKLFF. For the CDR3, the DNA is TGTGCCAGCAGCTTGACAGGATCAGTCACGGAAAAACTGTTTTTT.

The chain links TRBV6-5 to TRBJ1-5; no clear D. Trimming took 6 bases from V and 5 from J, leaving 11 bases between them. CDR1 MNHEY and CDR2 SVGAGI come from the germline V gene. The CDR3 contains 13 residues. CDR3 nucleotides: TGTGCCAGCAGCCAGGTGCAATATCAGCCCCAGCATTTT. Protein product: CASSQVQYQPQHF.

In DNA, the CDR3 is TGTGCCAGCAGCTTATCCCCCGGCACCGGGGAGCTGTTTTTT. Encoded protein: CASSLSPGTGELFF. J is TRBJ2-2 and V is TRBV7-2; D is unclear. The V end was cut by 2 bases, the J end by 4 bases, with 8 bases between. Germline V gives CDR1 SGHTA, CDR2 FQGNSA. The CDR3 extends over 14 amino acids.

The chain carries TRBV27 and TRBJ2-3; 7 bases fit TRBD2. Germline loops: CDR1 MNHEY, CDR2 SMNVEV (reference sequence). The ends lost 3 bases at V and 0 bases at J; junction bases unmatched: 6. The CDR3 totals 16 residues. In DNA, the CDR3 is TGTGCCAGCAGTTTGGGTCTAGCGGTTAGCACAGATACGCAGTATTTT. It yields the protein CASSLGLAVSTDTQYF.

V usage is TRBV30 and J usage is TRBJ1-1; D is unresolved. V lost 1 base and J 4 bases, leaving 10 bases between the germline ends. This CDR3 comprises 13 residues. Germline CDR1 is GTSNPN and CDR2 is SVGIG (reference sequence). Written as DNA, the CDR3 is TGTGCCTGGAGTGCGGGTGGCGGCACTGAAGCTTTCTTT. This encodes CAWSAGGGTEAFF.

This chain links TRBV6-5 with TRBJ2-3, with a weak D call TRBD2 (6 bases). The V end was cut by 6 bases, the J end by 2 bases, with 12 bases between. The CDR3 runs 14 residues. Germline loops: CDR1 MNHEY, CDR2 SVGAGI. Here the CDR3 DNA reads TGTGCCAGCAGGCTGGCGGGAAACACAGATACGCAGTATTTT. Translation gives CASRLAGNTDTQYF.

The chain combines TRBV19 with TRBJ2-2; TRBD2 agrees at 8 bases. The CDR3 contains 16 residues. Trimming cost V 3 bases and J 4 bases; bases outside gene matches: 7. CDR1 is LNHDA, CDR2 SQIVND, per germline (reference sequence). The DNA for the CDR3 is TGTGCCAGTAGTATTCAGGGAGCGGGGGCCACCGGGGAGCTGTTTTTT. Protein sequence: CASSIQGAGATGELFF.

This clone came up a few times. The chain links TRBV4-1 to TRBJ1-5; D might be TRBD1 (5 bases). This CDR3 region has 16 residues. CDR1 and CDR2 (germline): MGHRA, YSYEKL. V was pared by 0 bases and J by 2 bases, with 11 bases between. As DNA, the CDR3 is TGCGCCAGCAGCCAAGATGGGGGGTTGGGCAATCAGCCCCAGCATTTT. Translation: CASSQDGGLGNQPQHF.

The CDR3 coding sequence is TGTGCCAGCAGCTCTAGCGGGCGTGGCCCCCGGAATGAGCAGTTCTTC. Translation gives CASSSSGRGPRNEQFF. The chain has TRBV7-9 and TRBJ2-1; 8 bases align to TRBD2. This CDR3 contains 16 residues. After removal of 4 bases from V and 7 bases from J, the junction contained 12 bases not matched to a gene. CDR1 and CDR2 from the germline V gene are SEHNR and FQNEAQ (reference sequence).

V gene TRBV27 combines with J gene TRBJ1-1, with D perhaps TRBD1 (6 bases). V was trimmed by 6 bases and J by 4 bases, leaving 27 bases between them. Germline V gene sequence: CDR1 MNHEY, CDR2 SMNVEV (reference sequence). The CDR3 loop spans 18 amino acids. Here the CDR3 DNA reads TGTGCCAGCAGACCCGATCTAGGTCGGGCAGGGGCAACCACTGAAGCTTTCTTT. Its protein product is CASRPDLGRAGATTEAFF.

The genes are TRBV6-5 and TRBJ2-1; TRBD1 might be the D (5 bases). The germline V gene encodes CDR1 MNHEY and CDR2 SVGAGI. V was shortened by 6 bases and J by 7 bases, with 10 bases between the two germline ends. The CDR3 has 12 amino acids. CDR3 coding DNA: TGTGCCAGCAGCCAAGACAGAAATGAGCAGTTCTTC. Its translation is CASSQDRNEQFF.

The chain employs TRBV28 and TRBJ2-7, with TRBD2 matching over 10 bases. This CDR3 has 15 residues. The V gene's germline CDR1 is MDHEN and CDR2 SYDVKM. Germline trimming cut 5 bases from V and 2 bases from J; bases unmatched to any gene: 6. The CDR3 DNA follows: TGTGCCAGCAGTCTAGCCAGCGGGAGGGCCTACGAGCAGTACTTC. It is translated as CASSLASGRAYEQYF.

The gene calls are TRBV4-2 and TRBJ2-5, with 10 bases aligning to TRBD1. The germline V gene encodes CDR1 LGHNA and CDR2 YNFKEQ. The CDR3 length is 15 residues. Trimming removed 1 base from V and 3 bases from J; junction bases left unmatched: 2. CDR3 DNA sequence: TGTGCCAGCAGCCAAGGACAGGGGGCAAAAGAGACCCAGTACTTC. Translated, it gives CASSQGQGAKETQYF.

The chain has TRBV5-4 and TRBJ2-1; D is uncertain. The CDR3 is made up of 15 amino acids. V dropped 0 bases and J dropped 5 bases, with 12 bases sitting between them. The germline V gene encodes CDR1 SGHNT and CDR2 YYREEE (reference sequence). The CDR3 DNA is TGTGCCAGCAGCTTGGGCGGCGAGGTCCACAATGAGCAGTTCTTC. Translated: CASSLGGEVHNEQFF.

The J gene is TRBJ2-2, the V gene TRBV27, with a tentative D call TRBD2 (6 bases). Looked up from germline, CDR1 is MNHEY and CDR2 is SMNVEV (reference sequence). There are 15 residues in the CDR3. The V end lost 0 bases, the J end lost 7 bases, and 12 bases lay between the germline ends. In DNA, the CDR3 is TGTGCCAGCAGTTTATCAGGGAGGACGGGCGGGGAGCTGTTTTTT. Protein product: CASSLSGRTGGELFF.